This paragraph covers one T cell receptor (beta chain) sequence. Per the study methods: Amplified reference gene primers provided the basis for estimating nucleated cell counts. Clones were read by immunoSEQ multiplex PCR, and TCRdb kept only the in-frame ones, dropping some. The V and J calls and clone size come from that table; D and trimming were worked out from the DNA. The data show about 180,000 clones, with about 85% seen just once and less than 3.5% held by the top ten. The sample belongs to a study of blood T cell repertoires in COVID-19. Background on the study: Some COVID-19 samples were acute and others convalescent; all came from the United States, Italy and Spain. Sample material is recorded as cDNA or gDNA derived from T cells, B-cell-depleted T cells, or PBMCs.

Germline CDR1 reads SGHTA; CDR2 reads FQGNSA. CDR3 length: 16 amino acids. V lost 5 bases and J lost 4, with 17 bases in between. The sample consisted of peripheral blood. The chain links TRBV7-2 to TRBJ2-2; TRBD1 might be the D (5 bases). The source is a woman in her twenties or thirties with active or convalescent COVID-19. The CDR3, as DNA: TGTGCCAGCAGCCCTGGGCAGGGCAGTTCCACCGGGGAGCTGTTTTTT. This gives the protein CASSPGQGSSTGELFF.